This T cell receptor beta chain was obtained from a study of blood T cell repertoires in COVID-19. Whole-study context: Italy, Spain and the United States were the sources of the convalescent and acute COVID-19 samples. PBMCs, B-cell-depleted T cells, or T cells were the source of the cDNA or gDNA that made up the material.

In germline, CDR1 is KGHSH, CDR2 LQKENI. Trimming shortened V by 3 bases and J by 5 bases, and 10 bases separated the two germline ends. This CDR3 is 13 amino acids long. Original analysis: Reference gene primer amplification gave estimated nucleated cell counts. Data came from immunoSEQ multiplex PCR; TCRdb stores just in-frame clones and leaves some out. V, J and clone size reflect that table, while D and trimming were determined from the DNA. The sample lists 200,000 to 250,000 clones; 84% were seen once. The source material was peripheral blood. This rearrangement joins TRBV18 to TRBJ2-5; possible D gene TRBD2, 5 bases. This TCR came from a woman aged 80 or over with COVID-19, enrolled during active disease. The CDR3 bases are TGTGCCAGCTCACCCGGGGTGATTGAGACCCAGTACTTC. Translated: CASSPGVIETQYF.